This T cell receptor beta chain was found in a study of CD8 T cells in ankylosing spondylitis. In making TCR beta libraries, quantitative 5'-RACE with molecular barcodes was used. TCRdb re-derived calls from the 5' RACE reads in MiXCR, one entry per CDR3 protein. The data hold 270,000 or so distinct CDR3 sequences, with 15% to 20% observed a single time. Study results and limitations: There was reportedly significant enrichment of clones that were disease-linked in matched ankylosing spondylitis synovial fluid.

The germline gives CDR1 SGDLS, CDR2 YYNGEE. The V end was cut by 1 base, the J end by 0 bases, with 14 bases between. The CDR3 totals 17 residues. Comments on this clonotype: Its matching antigen is unknown.

Sequences were obtained from blood, either unsorted or a sorted T cell fraction (not recorded which). The genes are TRBV9 and TRBJ2-1; D may be TRBD2 (6 bases). The sequence was obtained from a male donor with ankylosing spondylitis or in good health (not recorded which). For the CDR3, the DNA is TGTGCCAGCAGCGTACGGGACTGGGTTAGCTCCTACAATGAGCAGTTCTTC. Translating it yields CASSVRDWVSSYNEQFF.